This T cell receptor (beta chain) is drawn from a study of regulatory T cells in long-lasting Graves disease. The CDR3 covers 15 residues. Germline CDR1 LNHNV, CDR2 YYDKDF (reference sequence). Broader study findings: Whereas approximately 950 public clonotypes were shared by new patients, persistent patients shared more, at roughly 2,500.

The count of this clonotype is one. The antigen is unknown. Just one base apart from a much larger clone, this may be a read error. Regarding time point: newly diagnosed GD, antithyroid drugs for less than 3 months. PBMC RNA served as the TCR library source. According to the study, TCR beta libraries were built with iRepertoire HTBI primers and CDR3-region Arm-PCR. One entry per CDR3 protein, called by TCRdb with MiXCR from the multiplex PCR reads. Seen here are 200,000 to 250,000 distinct CDR3 sequences, 20% observed once, and the top ten hold more than 11%. This material consisted of peripheral blood mononuclear cells (PBMCs), taken at new diagnosis, from a patient treated with antithyroid drugs. The V gene is TRBV15, the J gene TRBJ2-7; D remains ambiguous. The source is a female donor with Graves disease. CDR3 in amino acids: CATSRSRVLSYEQCF. CDR3 coding DNA: TGTGCCACCAGCAGAAGCCGGGTTCTCTCCTACGAGCAGTGCTTC.